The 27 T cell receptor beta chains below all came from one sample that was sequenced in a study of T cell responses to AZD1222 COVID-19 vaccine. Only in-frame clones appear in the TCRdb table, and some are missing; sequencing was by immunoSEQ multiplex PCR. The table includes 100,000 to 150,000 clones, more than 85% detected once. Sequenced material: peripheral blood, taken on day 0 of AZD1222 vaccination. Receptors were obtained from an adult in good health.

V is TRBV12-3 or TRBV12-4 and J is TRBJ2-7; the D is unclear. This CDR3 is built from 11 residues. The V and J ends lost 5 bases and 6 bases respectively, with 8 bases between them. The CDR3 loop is CASSPAIEQYF. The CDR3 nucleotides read TGTGCCAGCAGTCCCGCAATCGAGCAGTACTTC.

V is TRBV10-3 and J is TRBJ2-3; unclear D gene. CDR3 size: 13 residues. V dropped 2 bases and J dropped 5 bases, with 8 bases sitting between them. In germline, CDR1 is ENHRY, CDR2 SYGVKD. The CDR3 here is CAISEPAGDTQYF. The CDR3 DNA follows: TGTGCCATCAGTGAGCCGGCAGGAGATACGCAGTATTTT.

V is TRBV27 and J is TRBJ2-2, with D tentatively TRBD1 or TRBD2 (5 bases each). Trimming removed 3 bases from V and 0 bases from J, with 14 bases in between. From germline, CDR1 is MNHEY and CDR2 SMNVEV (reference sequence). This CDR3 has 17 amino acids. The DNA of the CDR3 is TGTGCCAGCAGTTTTCTCGGGACCGCCACGAACACCGGGGAGCTGTTTTTT. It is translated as CASSFLGTATNTGELFF.

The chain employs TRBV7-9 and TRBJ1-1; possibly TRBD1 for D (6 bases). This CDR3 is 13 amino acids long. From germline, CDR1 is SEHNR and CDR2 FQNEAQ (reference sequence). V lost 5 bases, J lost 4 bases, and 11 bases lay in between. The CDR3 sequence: CASSHTGPTEAFF. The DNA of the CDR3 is TGTGCCAGCAGCCACACAGGGCCCACTGAAGCTTTCTTT.

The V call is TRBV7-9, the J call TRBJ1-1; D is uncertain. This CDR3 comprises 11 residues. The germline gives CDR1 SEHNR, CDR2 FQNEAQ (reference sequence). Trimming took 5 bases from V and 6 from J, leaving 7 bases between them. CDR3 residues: CASSRFPEAFF. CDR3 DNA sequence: TGTGCCAGCAGCCGCTTTCCTGAAGCTTTCTTT.

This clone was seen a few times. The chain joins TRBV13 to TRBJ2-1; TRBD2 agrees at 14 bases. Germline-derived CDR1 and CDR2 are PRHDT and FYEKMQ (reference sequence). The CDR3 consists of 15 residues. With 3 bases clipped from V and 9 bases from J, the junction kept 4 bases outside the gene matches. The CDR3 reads CASSLGLAGEGEQFF. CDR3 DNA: TGTGCCAGCAGCTTGGGACTAGCGGGGGAAGGTGAGCAGTTCTTC.

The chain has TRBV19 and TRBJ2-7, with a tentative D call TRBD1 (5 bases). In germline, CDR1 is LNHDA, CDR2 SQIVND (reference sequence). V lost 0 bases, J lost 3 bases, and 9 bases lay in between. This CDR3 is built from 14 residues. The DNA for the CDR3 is TGTGCCAGTAGTATAGACCTAGGGGACTACGAGCAGTACTTC. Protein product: CASSIDLGDYEQYF.

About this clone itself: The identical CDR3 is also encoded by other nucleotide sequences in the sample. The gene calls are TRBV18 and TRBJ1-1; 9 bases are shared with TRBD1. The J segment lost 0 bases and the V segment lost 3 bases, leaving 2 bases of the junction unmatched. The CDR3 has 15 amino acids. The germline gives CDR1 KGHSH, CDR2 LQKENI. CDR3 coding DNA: TGTGCCAGCTCACCCGGGACAGGGATGAACACTGAAGCTTTCTTT. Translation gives CASSPGTGMNTEAFF.

Here the CDR3 DNA reads TGCGCCAGCAGCGGGCGAGTAGGGCGCTACGAGCAGTACTTC. Its protein product is CASSGRVGRYEQYF. The V call is TRBV5-1, the J call TRBJ2-7; D unresolved. Germline values: CDR1 SGHRS, CDR2 YFSETQ. The V end was cut by 4 bases, the J end by 3 bases, with 14 bases between. The CDR3 extends over 14 amino acids.

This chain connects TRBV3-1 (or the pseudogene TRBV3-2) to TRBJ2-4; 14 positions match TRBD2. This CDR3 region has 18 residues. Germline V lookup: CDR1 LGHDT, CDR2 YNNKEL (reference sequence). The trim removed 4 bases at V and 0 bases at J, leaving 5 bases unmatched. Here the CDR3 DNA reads TGTGCCAGCAGCCGAGGGACTAGCGGGGGAGTAGCCAAAAACATTCAGTACTTC. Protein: CASSRGTSGGVAKNIQYF.

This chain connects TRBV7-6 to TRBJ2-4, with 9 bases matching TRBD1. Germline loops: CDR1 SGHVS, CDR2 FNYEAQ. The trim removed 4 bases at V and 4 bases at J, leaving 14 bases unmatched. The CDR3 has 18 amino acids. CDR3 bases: TGTGCCAGCAGCTCTAGGACAGGGGCGCAGGGTTTGAAAAACATTCAGTACTTC. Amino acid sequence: CASSSRTGAQGLKNIQYF.

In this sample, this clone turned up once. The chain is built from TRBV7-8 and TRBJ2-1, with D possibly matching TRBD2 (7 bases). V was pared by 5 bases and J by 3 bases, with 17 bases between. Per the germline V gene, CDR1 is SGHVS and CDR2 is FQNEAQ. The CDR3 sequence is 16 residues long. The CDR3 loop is CASSRGRVAVYNEQFF. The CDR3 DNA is TGTGCCAGCAGCAGGGGGAGGGTGGCGGTCTACAATGAGCAGTTCTTC.

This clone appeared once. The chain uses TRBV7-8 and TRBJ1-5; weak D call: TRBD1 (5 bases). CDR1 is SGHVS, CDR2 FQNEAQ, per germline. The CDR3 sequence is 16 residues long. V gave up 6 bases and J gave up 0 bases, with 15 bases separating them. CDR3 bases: TGTGCCAGCAGTACTGGACACCTTTATAGCAATCAGCCCCAGCATTTT. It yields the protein CASSTGHLYSNQPQHF.

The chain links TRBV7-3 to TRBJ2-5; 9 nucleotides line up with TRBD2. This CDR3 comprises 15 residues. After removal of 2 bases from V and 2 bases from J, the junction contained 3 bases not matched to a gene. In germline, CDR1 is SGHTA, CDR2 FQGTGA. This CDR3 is CASSLAGGRQETQYF. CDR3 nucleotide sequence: TGTGCCAGCAGCTTAGCGGGAGGGCGTCAAGAGACCCAGTACTTC.

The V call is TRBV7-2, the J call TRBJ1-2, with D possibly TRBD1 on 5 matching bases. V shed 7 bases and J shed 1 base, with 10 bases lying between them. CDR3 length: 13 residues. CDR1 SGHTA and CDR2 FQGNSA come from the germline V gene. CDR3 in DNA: TGTGCCAGCAAGGGGCAAGTTAACTATGGCTACACCTTC. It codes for CASKGQVNYGYTF.

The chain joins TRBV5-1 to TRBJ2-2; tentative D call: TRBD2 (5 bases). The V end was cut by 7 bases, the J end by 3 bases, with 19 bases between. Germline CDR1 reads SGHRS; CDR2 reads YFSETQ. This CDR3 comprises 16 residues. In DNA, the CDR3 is TGCGCCAGCGACGAAGGGTCAAGCGGACACACCGGGGAGCTGTTTTTT. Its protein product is CASDEGSSGHTGELFF.

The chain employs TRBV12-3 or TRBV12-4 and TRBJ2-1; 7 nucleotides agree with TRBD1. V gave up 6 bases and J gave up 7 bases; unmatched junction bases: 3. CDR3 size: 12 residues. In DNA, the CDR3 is TGTGCCAGCAGCCGACAGGGAAATGAGCAGTTCTTC. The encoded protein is CASSRQGNEQFF.

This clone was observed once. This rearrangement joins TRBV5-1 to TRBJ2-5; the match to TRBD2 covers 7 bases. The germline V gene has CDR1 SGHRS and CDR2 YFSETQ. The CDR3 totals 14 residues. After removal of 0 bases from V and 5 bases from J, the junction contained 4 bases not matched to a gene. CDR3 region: CASSLAGTMETQYF. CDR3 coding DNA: TGCGCCAGCAGCTTGGCCGGGACTATGGAGACCCAGTACTTC.

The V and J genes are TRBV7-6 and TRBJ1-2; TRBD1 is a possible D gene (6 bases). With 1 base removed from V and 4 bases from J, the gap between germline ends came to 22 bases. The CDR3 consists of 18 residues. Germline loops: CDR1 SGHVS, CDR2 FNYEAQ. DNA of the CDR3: TGTGCCAGCAGCTTAGGGGTTATGCGAGACAGGACCTTCTATGGCTACACCTTC. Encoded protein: CASSLGVMRDRTFYGYTF.

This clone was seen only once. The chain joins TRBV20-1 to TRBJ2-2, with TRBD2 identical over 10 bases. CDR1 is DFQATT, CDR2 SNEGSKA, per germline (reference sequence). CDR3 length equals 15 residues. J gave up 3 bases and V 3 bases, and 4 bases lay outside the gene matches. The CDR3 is CSASRTSGDTGELFF. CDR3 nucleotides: TGCAGTGCTAGTAGGACTAGCGGTGACACCGGGGAGCTGTTTTTT.

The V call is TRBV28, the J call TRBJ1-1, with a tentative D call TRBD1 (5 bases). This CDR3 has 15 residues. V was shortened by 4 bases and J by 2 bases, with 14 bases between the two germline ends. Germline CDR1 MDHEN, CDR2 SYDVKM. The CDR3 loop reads CASSYYRDANTEAFF. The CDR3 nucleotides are TGTGCCAGCAGTTATTACCGGGACGCTAACACTGAAGCTTTCTTT.

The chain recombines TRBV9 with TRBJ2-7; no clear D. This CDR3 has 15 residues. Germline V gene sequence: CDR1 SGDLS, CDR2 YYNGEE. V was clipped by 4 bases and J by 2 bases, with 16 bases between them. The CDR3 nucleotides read TGTGCCAGCAGCACTACTGACGGGCAGCCCTACGAGCAGTACTTC. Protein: CASSTTDGQPYEQYF. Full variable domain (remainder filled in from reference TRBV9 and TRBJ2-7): DSGVTQTPKHLITATGQRVTLRCSPRSGDLSVYWYQQSLDQGLQFLIQYYNGEERAKGNILERFSAQQFPDLHSELNLSSLELGDSALYFCASSTTDGQPYEQYFGPGTRLTVT.

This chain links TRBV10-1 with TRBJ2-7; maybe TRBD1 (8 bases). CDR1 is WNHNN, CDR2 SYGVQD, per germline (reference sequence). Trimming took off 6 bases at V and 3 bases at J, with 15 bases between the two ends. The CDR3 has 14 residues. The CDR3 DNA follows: TGCGCCAGCAGCAACAGGGGGGGGCTCTACGAGCAGTACTTC. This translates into CASSNRGGLYEQYF.

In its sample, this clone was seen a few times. CDR3 sequence reads: CSVGSGYGYTF. DNA for the CDR3: TGCAGCGTTGGGTCAGGCTATGGCTACACCTTC. The V gene is TRBV29-1, the J gene TRBJ1-2; D remains ambiguous. CDR1 is SQVTM and CDR2 is ANQGSEA in the germline V gene. The V end lost 4 bases, the J end lost 4 bases, and 7 bases lay between the germline ends. The CDR3 is 11 amino acids. The whole variable domain, remainder taken from reference TRBV29-1 and TRBJ1-2, is SAVISQKPSRDICQRGTSLTIQCQVDSQVTMMFWYRQQPGQSLTLIATANQGSEATYESGFVIDKFPISRPNLTFSTLTVSNMSPEDSSIYLCSVGSGYGYTFGSGTRLTVV.

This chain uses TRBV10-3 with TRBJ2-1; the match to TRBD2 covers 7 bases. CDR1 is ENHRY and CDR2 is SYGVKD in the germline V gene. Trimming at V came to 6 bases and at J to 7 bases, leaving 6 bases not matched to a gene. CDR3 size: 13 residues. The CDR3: CAISRDYLNEQFF. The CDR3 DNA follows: TGTGCCATCAGCCGGGACTACTTAAATGAGCAGTTCTTC.

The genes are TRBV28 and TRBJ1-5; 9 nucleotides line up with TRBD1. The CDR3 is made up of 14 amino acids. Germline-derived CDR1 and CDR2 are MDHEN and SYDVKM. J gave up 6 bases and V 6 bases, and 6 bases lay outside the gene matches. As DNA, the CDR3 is TGTGCCAGCAGGGCGGGACAGGGCGGTCAGCCCCAGCATTTT. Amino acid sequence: CASRAGQGGQPQHF.

The CDR3 sequence is CASTSGQGANTGELFF. As DNA, the CDR3 is TGTGCCAGTACCTCAGGACAGGGGGCGAACACCGGGGAGCTGTTTTTT. The gene calls are TRBV19 and TRBJ2-2; the match to TRBD1 covers 10 bases. The trim removed 7 bases at V and 0 bases at J, leaving 5 bases unmatched. Looked up from germline, CDR1 is LNHDA and CDR2 is SQIVND (reference sequence). The CDR3 spans 16 residues.